This paragraph covers one T cell receptor (beta chain) sequence. The source of the sample is a study of T cells in Graves' hyperthyroidism and ophthalmopathy. Amplified TCR beta CDR3 regions came from RNA transcripts. First-round RT-PCR with HTBI primers amplified the TCR CDR3 region. TCRdb fed the multiplex PCR reads into MiXCR, producing one record per CDR3 protein. The table has roughly 550,000 distinct CDR3 sequences, about 16% seen once. V dropped 4 bases and J dropped 5; count of bases not matched to a gene: 5. This CDR3 is built from 13 residues. Germline loops: CDR1 DFQATT, CDR2 SNEGSKA (reference sequence).

The V call is TRBV20-1, the J call TRBJ2-1, with TRBD2 matching 7 bases. This receptor was identified in a woman aged 25 to 39 with Graves' ophthalmopathy. Sequenced: blood. Here the CDR3 DNA reads TGCAGTGCTAATCCTAGCGGCAACAATGAGCAGTTCTTC. Residues: CSANPSGNNEQFF.